The 11 T cell receptor beta chains in this list originate from one sample, sequenced in a study of blood T cell repertoires in COVID-19. Data came from immunoSEQ multiplex PCR; TCRdb stores just in-frame clones and leaves some out. This table has 200,000 to 250,000 clones, around 81% appearing once. The sample comprised PBMCs or T cells enriched from blood (not recorded which). The source of these receptors is a woman aged 45-60 years with acute COVID-19.

V gene TRBV5-1 combines with J gene TRBJ2-5, with D perhaps matching TRBD2 (6 bases). The CDR3 is 16 residues long. V was shortened by 2 bases and J by 2 bases, with 16 bases between the two germline ends. Looked up from germline, CDR1 is SGHRS and CDR2 is YFSETQ. The DNA for the CDR3 is TGCGCCAGCAGCTTAAACACGGGACTTTTACAAGAGACCCAGTACTTC. It encodes CASSLNTGLLQETQYF.

The V call is TRBV18, the J call TRBJ2-7; a possible D gene is TRBD1 (6 bases). CDR3 length: 15 residues. The V and J ends lost 3 bases and 3 bases respectively, with 15 bases between them. CDR1 is KGHSH, CDR2 LQKENI, per germline. CDR3 sequence (DNA): TGTGCCAGCTCACCCCAACAGGGTATGTTCTACGAGCAGTACTTC. This codes for CASSPQQGMFYEQYF.

The chain recombines TRBV6-5 with TRBJ2-3, with unresolved D. The CDR3 extends over 11 amino acids. Trimming cost V 10 bases and J 6 bases, with 11 bases left between them. Per germline, CDR1 MNHEY and CDR2 SVGAGI. This CDR3 is CATEERDTQYF. CDR3 nucleotide sequence: TGTGCCACCGAGGAGCGTGATACGCAGTATTTT.

The chain is built from TRBV7-8 and TRBJ1-1; 11 bases align to TRBD1. From germline, CDR1 is SGHVS and CDR2 FQNEAQ. CDR3 length equals 15 residues. After removal of 4 bases from V and 4 bases from J, the junction contained 5 bases not matched to a gene. CDR3 protein: CASSSGTGGVTEAFF. DNA of the CDR3: TGTGCCAGCAGCTCCGGGACAGGGGGGGTCACTGAAGCTTTCTTT.

The rearrangement uses TRBV3-1 (or the pseudogene TRBV3-2) and TRBJ2-7, with TRBD2 as a possible D gene (7 bases). The CDR3 has 14 amino acids. Germline V lookup: CDR1 LGHDT, CDR2 YNNKEL (reference sequence). V dropped 2 bases and J dropped 6 bases, with 14 bases sitting between them. CDR3 nucleotides: TGTGCCAGCAGCCAAAGTGGGGGGGCTAGCGAGCAGTACTTC. It is translated as CASSQSGGASEQYF.

This clone was observed once. V is TRBV5-1 and J is TRBJ1-2, with D perhaps matching TRBD1 (6 bases). The germline gives CDR1 SGHRS, CDR2 YFSETQ. V lost 4 bases to trimming and J lost 0 bases, with 16 bases between them. CDR3 length: 16 amino acids. The CDR3 DNA reads as TGCGCCAGCAGCAAAGCCTCAGGGGCCCCTAACTATGGCTACACCTTC. The encoded protein is CASSKASGAPNYGYTF.

The chain combines TRBV19 with TRBJ2-3, with 8 bases aligning to TRBD2. Trimming removed 7 bases from V and 0 bases from J; junction bases left unmatched: 6. Germline-derived CDR1 and CDR2 are LNHDA and SQIVND (reference sequence). The CDR3 consists of 15 residues. The CDR3 DNA sequence: TGTGCCAGTAAGCCTAGCGGGCTGAGCACAGATACGCAGTATTTT. It codes for CASKPSGLSTDTQYF.

J is TRBJ1-5 and V is TRBV27, with D perhaps matching TRBD1 (6 bases). Trimming cost V 5 bases and J 5 bases, with 10 bases left between them. This CDR3 is 13 amino acids long. Germline loops: CDR1 MNHEY, CDR2 SMNVEV (reference sequence). The CDR3 region has the DNA TGTGCCAGCAGTCCGGACAGAGATCAGCCCCAGCATTTT. Translation gives CASSPDRDQPQHF.

V is TRBV2 and J is TRBJ2-3, with 7 bases that match TRBD2. CDR1 and CDR2 from the germline V gene are SNHLY and FYNNEI. This CDR3 is 18 amino acids long. J was trimmed by 3 bases and V by 6 bases; bases with no gene match: 18. CDR3 in amino acids: CASSANQLTGGSTDTQYF. CDR3 sequence (DNA): TGTGCCAGCAGCGCGAACCAACTGACGGGCGGGAGTACAGATACGCAGTATTTT.

A few counts support this clone. J is TRBJ1-5 and V is TRBV3-1 (or the pseudogene TRBV3-2), with D unclear. The CDR3 is 14 amino acids. V was trimmed by 0 bases and J by 0 bases, leaving 3 bases between them. CDR1 is LGHDT, CDR2 YNNKEL, per germline (reference sequence). CDR3 nucleotides: TGTGCCAGCAGCCAAGATCATAGCAATCAGCCCCAGCATTTT. It yields the protein CASSQDHSNQPQHF.

The genes are TRBV3-1 (or the pseudogene TRBV3-2) and TRBJ1-2; TRBD1 might be the D (6 bases). The CDR3 contains 15 residues. Trimming removed 0 bases from V and 4 bases from J, with 12 bases in between. Germline values: CDR1 LGHDT, CDR2 YNNKEL (reference sequence). CDR3 region: CASSQDGGPSYGYTF. The CDR3 nucleotides are TGTGCCAGCAGCCAAGACGGGGGGCCGAGCTATGGCTACACCTTC.